Presented here are 9 T cell receptor beta chains from one specimen sequenced in a study of patients and donors after allogeneic stem cell transplantation. TCRdb analysed the RT-PCR reads with MiXCR anew, one entry per CDR3 protein. The profile shows some 200,000 distinct CDR3 sequences, roughly two fifths of them singletons. Specimen: blood, either unsorted or a sorted T cell fraction (not recorded which). These receptors were taken from a human donor who was either an allogeneic HSCT recipient or a stem cell or donor lymphocyte infusion donor (not recorded which). It is not recorded whose cells these are; they may come from a transplant donor.

J is TRBJ2-2 and V is TRBV9; D is unresolved. Germline V CDR1 and CDR2: SGDLS, YYNGEE. The CDR3 runs to 14 residues. V lost 0 bases, J lost 1 base, and 4 bases lay in between. The DNA of the CDR3 is TGTGCCAGCAGCGTAGGCGGGAACACCGGGGAGCTGTTTTTT. Its translation is CASSVGGNTGELFF.

This clonotype was detected a few times. The gene calls are TRBV28 and TRBJ1-2, with D possibly TRBD1 on 5 matching bases. Trimming left V 5 bases short and J 4 bases short, with 17 bases between. This CDR3 region has 15 residues. Per germline, CDR1 MDHEN and CDR2 SYDVKM. In nucleotides, the CDR3 is TGTGCCAGCAGTCCCCTGGGGCCTCGCCCCTATGGCTACACCTTC. Protein: CASSPLGPRPYGYTF.

The genes are TRBV12-3 or TRBV12-4 and TRBJ1-2; maybe TRBD1 (5 bases). V lost 1 base and J lost 4, with 10 bases in between. This CDR3 contains 14 residues. The CDR3 region has the DNA TGTGCCAGCAGTTTAGGGGACCCAGGCTATGGCTACACCTTC. It is translated as CASSLGDPGYGYTF.

DNA of the CDR3: TGCAGCGTTTACCGGGACCCTCTGTCGGATGGCTACACCTTC. It codes for CSVYRDPLSDGYTF. This chain links TRBV29-1 with TRBJ1-2, with TRBD1 as a possible D gene (5 bases). Germline loops: CDR1 SQVTM, CDR2 ANQGSEA. Trimming pared 5 bases from V and 6 bases from J, leaving 19 bases between. The CDR3 has 14 residues.

This clonotype was recorded a few times. V and J are TRBV4-3 and TRBJ2-5, with 8 bases matching TRBD2. Germline V gives CDR1 LGHNA, CDR2 YSLEER. The trim removed 1 base at V and 5 bases at J, leaving 6 bases unmatched. CDR3 size: 15 residues. The CDR3 region has the DNA TGCGCCAGCAGCCAAGTTAGCGGGGCGAGGGAGACCCAGTACTTC. As protein: CASSQVSGARETQYF.

The chain couples TRBV7-2 to TRBJ1-2; 8 bases map to TRBD1. Germline V gene sequence: CDR1 SGHTA, CDR2 FQGNSA. The junction had 1 base not matched to a gene; V was cut back by 0 bases and J by 4 bases. The CDR3 loop spans 14 amino acids. The CDR3 sequence: CASSLATGVYGYTF. The CDR3 coding sequence is TGTGCCAGCAGCTTAGCGACAGGGGTCTATGGCTACACCTTC.

This clonotype showed up just a few times. This chain uses TRBV12-3 or TRBV12-4 with TRBJ2-2; 10 nucleotides align to TRBD2. The CDR3 consists of 15 residues. V lost 5 bases, J lost 6 bases, and 6 bases stayed unmatched. Written as DNA, the CDR3 is TGTGCCAGCAGTCGGACTAGCGGCCTCCCCGGGGAGCTGTTTTTT. Encoded protein: CASSRTSGLPGELFF.

This clonotype has at least ten counts. The chain uses TRBV12-3 or TRBV12-4 and TRBJ1-1; maybe TRBD1 (6 bases). The CDR3 contains 16 residues. Trimming removed 2 bases at V and 0 bases at J, with 13 bases between. The CDR3 nucleotides read TGTGCCAGCAGTTTACTACAGGGATGGATGAACACTGAAGCTTTCTTT. Its protein product is CASSLLQGWMNTEAFF.

The chain links TRBV20-1 to TRBJ2-2, with a tentative D call TRBD1 (5 bases). V lost 5 bases and J 2 bases, leaving 18 bases between the germline ends. There are 16 residues in the CDR3. CDR1 is DFQATT, CDR2 SNEGSKA, per germline (reference sequence). This CDR3 reads CSASDRQQTNTGELFF. The CDR3, as DNA: TGCAGTGCTTCCGACCGACAGCAGACTAACACCGGGGAGCTGTTTTTT.